The 10 T cell receptor beta chains presented below share a single source sample, sequenced in a study of metastatic and nonmetastatic thyroid tumors. The entire patient cohort was treatment-naive prior to thyroid surgery. TCRdb re-called clones from the PCR reads using MiXCR. The sample records tens of thousands of clones, around 21% being singletons. Sequencing was carried out using blood. These receptors came from a male donor with papillary thyroid cancer or a benign thyroid nodule (not recorded which). Some clones in this sample may be carry-over from other donors' samples.

This clone was seen repeatedly, ten times or more. The chain uses TRBV11-3 and TRBJ2-7; 9 positions match TRBD1. The CDR3 is 14 residues long. CDR1 is SGHNT, CDR2 YENEEA, per germline. Trimming cost V 1 base and J 4 bases; bases outside gene matches: 2. CDR3 nucleotide sequence: TGTGCCAGCAGCTTAGCACAGGGGGCGTACGAGCAGTACTTC. This encodes CASSLAQGAYEQYF. The variable domain in full, completed from reference TRBV11-3 and TRBJ2-7, reads EAGVVQSPRYKIIEKKQPVAFWCNPISGHNTLYWYLQNLGQGPELLIRYENEEAVDDSQLPKDRFSAERLKGVDSTLKIQPAELGDSAVYLCASSLAQGAYEQYFGPGTRLTVT.

This clone was seen many times. This chain joins TRBV28 and TRBJ2-7; 9 nucleotides line up with TRBD1. Germline V gene lookup returns CDR1 MDHEN and CDR2 SYDVKM. J was trimmed by 13 bases and V by 6 bases; bases with no gene match: 10. CDR3 length: 12 amino acids. CDR3 sequence reads: CASSLIRDRVYF. CDR3 nucleotide sequence: TGTGCCAGCAGCCTTATACGGGACAGGGTTTACTTC.

This clone showed up many times. The V call is TRBV20-1, the J call TRBJ1-4; TRBD1 aligns across 7 bases. V shed 4 bases, J shed 3 bases, and the junction held 8 bases outside the gene matches. Germline CDR1 is DFQATT and CDR2 is SNEGSKA (reference sequence). CDR3 length equals 15 residues. The CDR3 loop is CSATLSRGANEKLFF. The CDR3 nucleotides are TGCAGTGCTACGCTTAGCAGGGGGGCTAATGAAAAACTGTTTTTT.

V usage is TRBV3-1 and J usage is TRBJ2-7; D not certain. Trimming pared 2 bases from V and 4 bases from J, leaving 12 bases between. Germline V gene data show CDR1 as LGHDT and CDR2 as YNNKEL (reference sequence). The length of the CDR3 is 14 residues. The CDR3, as DNA: TGTGCCAGCAGCCAATTCTTAGGGTTTTACGAGCAGTACTTC. This gives the protein CASSQFLGFYEQYF.

This clone was recorded many times. The chain combines TRBV20-1 with TRBJ2-7; weak D call: TRBD2 (6 bases). The CDR3 has 16 amino acids. V was trimmed by 3 bases and J by 3 bases, leaving 21 bases between them. Germline values: CDR1 DFQATT, CDR2 SNEGSKA (reference sequence). CDR3 sequence: CSASTYPGLTDYEQYF. The CDR3 DNA follows: TGCAGTGCTAGTACCTACCCGGGACTGACTGACTACGAGCAGTACTTC.

The chain recombines TRBV20-1 with TRBJ2-7, with 10 positions matching TRBD2. Germline assignment: CDR1 DFQATT and CDR2 SNEGSKA (reference sequence). The CDR3 runs to 15 residues. The V segment lost 2 bases and the J segment 1 base; nucleotides outside the gene matches: 5. CDR3 residues: CSARKGLAASYEQYF. DNA for the CDR3: TGCAGTGCTAGAAAAGGACTAGCGGCTTCCTACGAGCAGTACTTC.

This clone was found a few times. The chain employs TRBV2 and TRBJ2-7; D gene uncertain. The CDR3 is 15 amino acids. Germline assignment: CDR1 SNHLY and CDR2 FYNNEI. V dropped 8 bases and J dropped 4 bases, with 21 bases sitting between them. CDR3 sequence (DNA): TGTGCCAGCGGTGCCCAAATTATTGAGAGATACGAGCAGTACTTC. This codes for CASGAQIIERYEQYF.

This clone was seen many times. V is TRBV5-1 and J is TRBJ1-2; D perhaps matches TRBD1 (6 bases). Germline CDR1 and CDR2: SGHRS and YFSETQ. The V end was cut by 4 bases, the J end by 9 bases, with 16 bases between. This CDR3 has 13 amino acids. The CDR3 nucleotides are TGCGCCAGCAGCCCGGACAGTTATGGCAGCTACACCTTC. Translating gives CASSPDSYGSYTF.

Note on this clone: The junction departs from the called germline gene at one end, perhaps through a read error. V is TRBV6-4 and J is TRBJ2-3, with TRBD1 identical over 12 bases. The CDR3 spans 15 residues. The germline CDR1 and CDR2 sequences are MRHNA and SNTAGT. CDR3 loop: CASSDGTGGKDTQSF. The CDR3 DNA sequence: TGTGCCAGCAGTGACGGGACAGGGGGCAAAGATACGCAGTCTTTT.

This clone was found many times. V gene TRBV7-9 combines with J gene TRBJ1-2; D is possibly TRBD1 (6 bases). Trimming took off 5 bases at V and 3 bases at J, with 16 bases between the two ends. This CDR3 contains 15 residues. CDR1 is SEHNR and CDR2 is FQNEAQ in the germline V gene (reference sequence). DNA of the CDR3: TGTGCCAGCAGCCCACAGGGTCGGCGGGACTATGGCTACACCTTC. The encoded protein is CASSPQGRRDYGYTF.